This is a list of T cell receptor beta chains from one sample in a study of T cell repertoires in cytomegalovirus infection. Antigens of these TCRs are unknown. One entry per CDR3 protein results from TCRdb running MiXCR on the reads. The table records some 920,000 distinct CDR3 sequences, around a third of them present only once. Sequenced material: cultured CD8+ T cells from PBMCs, taken from culture after CMV antigen stimulation. The receptors derive from a human donor in good health (CMV status not recorded). Some clones in this sample may be carry-over from other donors' samples. CDR3s include the opening cysteine and the closing phenylalanine or tryptophan. A D gene is named only where the DNA matches it firmly. Where a row states a size, it is once, few, many or the class of an expanded clone; other rows omit it.

>many|TRBJ2-1|TRBV7-2|TRBD1
CASRIRDRPYNEQFF
TGTGCCAGCAGGATACGGGACAGACCATACAATGAGCAGTTCTTC
>-|TRBJ1-2|TRBV5-6|TRBD1
CASSLARQGAYGYTF
TGTGCCAGCAGCTTGGCCAGGCAGGGGGCTTATGGCTACACCTTC
>-|TRBJ1-2|TRBV7-6|TRBD1
CASSPGQGRFGYGYTF
TGTGCCAGCAGCCCGGGACAGGGAAGGTTTGGGTATGGCTACACCTTC
>-|TRBJ1-2|TRBV28|-
CASSFVRADYGYTF
TGTGCCAGCAGTTTTGTCAGGGCTGACTATGGCTACACCTTC
>few|TRBJ1-2|TRBV7-9|-
CASRAQGTSYGYTF
TGTGCCAGCAGAGCACAGGGCACGAGCTATGGCTACACCTTC
>-|TRBJ1-4|TRBV7-2|-
CASSPLALRDNNEKLFF
TGTGCCAGCAGCCCTTTGGCCCTCAGGGACAATAATGAAAAACTGTTTTTT
>-|TRBJ2-1|TRBV6-1|-
CASSEVSLDNEQFF
TGTGCCAGCAGTGAAGTCTCTTTAGACAATGAGCAGTTCTTC
>-|TRBJ1-5|TRBV7-9|-
CASSLVTGPGGQPQHF
TGTGCCAGCAGCTTAGTTACAGGGCCCGGGGGCCAGCCCCAGCATTTT
>-|TRBJ1-1|TRBV19|-
CASNVRGTEAFF
TGTGCCAGTAATGTCCGGGGCACTGAAGCTTTCTTT
>-|TRBJ1-1|TRBV6-2/TRBV6-3|-
CATKRIRGNTEAFF
TGTGCCACCAAAAGAATCCGAGGGAACACTGAAGCTTTCTTT
>few|TRBJ2-3|TRBV7-6|TRBD1
CASSARTGEGTDTQYF
TGTGCCAGCAGCGCCCGGACAGGGGAAGGCACAGATACGCAGTATTTT